One sample yielded the 18 T cell receptor beta chains listed below, sequenced in a study of CD8 T cells in Susac syndrome. It was with random hexamers that about 0.45 to 1 ug RNA was reverse transcribed. One entry per CDR3 protein, called by TCRdb with MiXCR from the immunoSEQ multiplex PCR reads. The table lists around 81,000 distinct CDR3 sequences, about 94% of them singletons. Sequencing was done on a sample of CD8+ T cells from PBMCs. The receptor set was obtained from a human donor with Susac syndrome.

This CDR3 is CAWFNYNEQFF. The CDR3 DNA follows: TGTGCCTGGTTTAACTACAATGAGCAGTTCTTC. J is TRBJ2-1 and V is TRBV30; D unclear. The germline V and J ends were trimmed by 5 bases and 3 bases, with 5 bases remaining between them. This CDR3 has 11 residues. Germline lookup yields CDR1 GTSNPN and CDR2 SVGIG (reference sequence). Full variable domain (outside the CDR3, taken from reference TRBV30 and TRBJ2-1): SQTIHQWPATLVQPVGSPLSLECTVEGTSNPNLYWYRQAAGRGLQLLFYSVGIGQISSEVPQNLSASRPQDRQFILSSKKLLLSDSGFYLCAWFNYNEQFFGPGTRLTVL.

V is TRBV4-2 and J is TRBJ1-6; weak D call: TRBD1 (5 bases). CDR3 length: 13 amino acids. V was cut by 0 bases and J by 16 bases, with 13 bases left in between. CDR1 and CDR2 from the germline V gene are LGHNA and YNFKEQ. CDR3 nucleotides: TGTGCCAGCAGCCAAGAGGGGGAGTGGGGGCTCCACTTT. It yields the protein CASSQEGEWGLHF.

The J gene is TRBJ2-3, the V gene TRBV5-1; D unresolved. V was trimmed by 3 bases and J by 3 bases, leaving 8 bases between them. The CDR3 is 13 amino acids. Germline values: CDR1 SGHRS, CDR2 YFSETQ. This chain's CDR3 is CASSSARTDTQYF. CDR3 sequence (DNA): TGCGCCAGCAGCTCTGCGAGGACAGATACGCAGTATTTT.

The chain carries TRBV7-9 and TRBJ2-1, with D possibly matching TRBD2 (6 bases). Germline lookup yields CDR1 SEHNR and CDR2 FQNEAQ (reference sequence). The ends were cut back, 1 base at V and 4 bases at J, with 14 bases in the middle. This CDR3 is 16 amino acids long. CDR3 nucleotide sequence: TGTGCCAGCAGCTTAGTGCCGGGAGAGCTGTACAATGAGCAGTTCTTC. Translation: CASSLVPGELYNEQFF.

The rearrangement joins TRBV5-1 to TRBJ2-3, with unresolved D. This CDR3 has 13 residues. CDR1 is SGHRS and CDR2 is YFSETQ in the germline V gene. V dropped 0 bases and J dropped 9 bases, with 11 bases sitting between them. CDR3: CASSLDFARTQYF. The CDR3 region has the DNA TGCGCCAGCAGCTTGGATTTCGCGAGGACGCAGTATTTT.

This clonotype appeared a single time. The CDR3 spells CSARDPVTSGRVETQYF. In DNA form, the CDR3 reads TGCAGTGCTAGAGATCCGGTGACTAGCGGGAGGGTAGAGACCCAGTACTTC. The chain uses TRBV20-1 and TRBJ2-5, with 14 positions matching TRBD2. Trimming took 0 bases from V and 4 from J; bases not matched to a gene: 7. Per the germline V gene, CDR1 is DFQATT and CDR2 is SNEGSKA (reference sequence). This CDR3 is built from 17 residues.

The chain joins TRBV2 to TRBJ2-5; 14 nucleotides match TRBD2. Per germline, CDR1 SNHLY and CDR2 FYNNEI. Unmatched junction bases numbered 8, after V lost 5 bases and J lost 6 bases. The CDR3 runs 16 residues. CDR3 coding DNA: TGTGCCAGCAGTAAAGAGACTAGCGGGGGGGAACAGACCCAGTACTTC. Its protein product is CASSKETSGGEQTQYF.

The V call is TRBV29-1, the J call TRBJ2-5; the match to TRBD1 covers 8 bases. CDR3 length: 13 residues. Germline trimming cut 6 bases from V and 3 bases from J; bases unmatched to any gene: 6. CDR1 and CDR2 from the germline V gene are SQVTM and ANQGSEA. In DNA, the CDR3 is TGCAGCGTACTGACAGGGGCAGAAGAGACCCAGTACTTC. Protein sequence: CSVLTGAEETQYF.

The V and J genes are TRBV5-1 and TRBJ2-7; TRBD1 matches at 8 bases. The CDR3 covers 13 residues. Germline CDR1 is SGHRS and CDR2 is YFSETQ. Trimming took 4 bases from V and 6 from J; bases not matched to a gene: 6. CDR3 bases: TGCGCCAGCAGCCAGGGACAGGCTGGCGAGCAGTACTTC. Translated: CASSQGQAGEQYF.

The chain has TRBV12-3 or TRBV12-4 and TRBJ2-3, with D uncertain. The CDR3 spans 14 residues. The V gene lost 3 bases and the J gene lost 5 bases, with 12 bases spanning the gap. For the CDR3, the DNA is TGTGCCAGCAGTTTCGCCTTCCAGCAAGATACGCAGTATTTT. Translation gives CASSFAFQQDTQYF.

The rearrangement links TRBV24-1 to TRBJ2-3; 10 positions match TRBD2. The junction had 8 bases not matched to a gene; V was cut back by 1 base and J by 5 bases. Germline V gene sequence: CDR1 KGHDR, CDR2 SFDVKD. The CDR3 sequence is 17 residues long. In nucleotides, the CDR3 is TGTGCCACCAGTGATTTAAGAGCGGGAGGGCGGGAAGATACGCAGTATTTT. As protein: CATSDLRAGGREDTQYF.

This clonotype was observed once. This rearrangement joins TRBV28 to TRBJ2-7, with D perhaps matching TRBD1 or TRBD2 (5 bases each). The CDR3 covers 15 residues. The V end lost 8 bases, the J end lost 1 base, and 18 bases lay between the germline ends. The germline CDR1 and CDR2 sequences are MDHEN and SYDVKM. CDR3 residues: CASSNLGDLSYEQYF. Here the CDR3 DNA reads TGTGCCAGCTCTAATCTAGGGGACCTATCCTACGAGCAGTACTTC.

The chain is built from TRBV24-1 and TRBJ2-5; D remains ambiguous. Germline V gene lookup returns CDR1 KGHDR and CDR2 SFDVKD. Trimming took 5 bases from V and 0 from J, leaving 12 bases between them. The CDR3 runs 15 residues. Here the CDR3 DNA reads TGTGCCACCAGTGTTGAAGAGACGTACCAAGAGACCCAGTACTTC. Translation: CATSVEETYQETQYF.

This clonotype appeared once. The chain uses TRBV9 and TRBJ2-5, with unresolved D. CDR1 and CDR2 (germline): SGDLS, YYNGEE. This CDR3 contains 14 residues. V was shortened by 0 bases and J by 2 bases, with 8 bases between the two germline ends. CDR3 residues: CASSVEGGQETQYF. CDR3 nucleotides: TGTGCCAGCAGCGTAGAGGGTGGACAAGAGACCCAGTACTTC.

The V call is TRBV28, the J call TRBJ2-2; D not certain. The CDR3 is 17 residues long. CDR1 is MDHEN, CDR2 SYDVKM, per germline. V lost 6 bases and J 5 bases, leaving 22 bases between the germline ends. CDR3 sequence (DNA): TGTGCCAGCAGCCCCTCACCTATATTGTGGGGAACCGGGGAGCTGTTTTTT. Translated: CASSPSPILWGTGELFF.

The chain uses TRBV5-1 and TRBJ2-1; 12 nucleotides match TRBD2. Germline V lookup: CDR1 SGHRS, CDR2 YFSETQ. The CDR3 has 15 residues. The V and J ends lost 7 bases and 4 bases, in that order; junction bases with no gene match: 6. The CDR3 nucleotides are TGCGCCAGCCGGATAGGACTAGCGGGGTACAATGAGCAGTTCTTC. It codes for CASRIGLAGYNEQFF.

V and J are TRBV28 and TRBJ2-1; D is undetermined. CDR1 is MDHEN, CDR2 SYDVKM, per germline. There are 13 residues in the CDR3. The V end was cut by 7 bases, the J end by 0 bases, with 7 bases between. CDR3 coding DNA: TGTGCCAGCACCGAATACTCCTACAATGAGCAGTTCTTC. Protein sequence: CASTEYSYNEQFF.

This chain joins TRBV19 and TRBJ2-7; 8 nucleotides agree with TRBD1. Losses at the gene ends were 7 bases for V and 6 bases for J; bases not matched to a gene: 11. Per germline, CDR1 LNHDA and CDR2 SQIVND (reference sequence). CDR3 length equals 14 residues. DNA for the CDR3: TGTGCCAGTACCAAGGACAGGGTTGGGAGCGAGCAGTACTTC. Residues: CASTKDRVGSEQYF.